This entry lists 2 T cell receptor beta chains sequenced from one sample in a study of blood T cells in healthy people across ages. PCR was performed a second time for about 7 to 11 cycles using a sample-barcoded 5' primer and a J-beta primer mix. MiXCR was run by TCRdb on the 5' RACE reads, yielding one entry per CDR3 protein. The repertoire holds some 700,000 distinct CDR3 sequences, with 22% as singletons. Material for sequencing was blood. The receptors were sampled from a man aged 70 or older in good health.

The CDR3 sequence is CASKGDADEKLFF. CDR3 bases: TGCGCCAGCAAGGGGGACGCGGATGAAAAACTGTTTTTT. This chain connects TRBV5-1 to TRBJ1-4, with D perhaps TRBD1 (6 bases). The CDR3 has 13 amino acids. V was pared by 6 bases and J by 6 bases, with 12 bases between. The V gene's germline CDR1 is SGHRS and CDR2 YFSETQ.

DNA for the CDR3: TGCAGTGCTAGCGGGAACTCCTACAATGAGCAGTTCTTC. It yields the protein CSASGNSYNEQFF. The chain links TRBV20-1 to TRBJ2-1; D might be TRBD2 (5 bases). CDR1 DFQATT and CDR2 SNEGSKA come from the germline V gene (reference sequence). V was clipped by 3 bases and J by 0 bases, with 6 bases between them. The CDR3 spans 13 residues.